The 23 T cell receptor beta chains below come from one sample, sequenced in a study of T cell changes during pregnancy in multiple sclerosis. The repertoire was sequenced with immunoSEQ multiplex PCR; TCRdb's copy has only in-frame clones and lacks some. The sample holds roughly 40,000 clones, nearly 90% seen once. Sequencing used CD4+ T cells from peripheral blood mononuclear cells, obtained after pregnancy. The receptors were gathered from a female donor with multiple sclerosis, enrolled in a pregnancy study.

The genes are TRBV30 and TRBJ1-3, with D possibly being TRBD1 (5 bases). The CDR3 spans 15 residues. From germline, CDR1 is GTSNPN and CDR2 SVGIG (reference sequence). The germline V and J ends were trimmed by 2 bases and 4 bases, with 15 bases remaining between them. The CDR3 bases are TGTGCCTGGAGTCCCCGACAGAAAGCGGGAAACACCATATATTTT. Amino acid sequence: CAWSPRQKAGNTIYF.

V is TRBV30 and J is TRBJ1-1; TRBD1 aligns across 10 bases. The J segment lost 0 bases and the V segment lost 6 bases, leaving 10 bases of the junction unmatched. This CDR3 comprises 16 residues. Germline lookup yields CDR1 GTSNPN and CDR2 SVGIG (reference sequence). The CDR3 sequence is CACADRGSLMNTEAFF. CDR3 DNA: TGTGCCTGCGCGGACAGGGGGAGTTTGATGAACACTGAAGCTTTCTTT.

The rearrangement links TRBV5-1 to TRBJ1-1, with D unclear. The germline V and J ends were trimmed by 2 bases and 7 bases, with 15 bases remaining between them. The CDR3 consists of 14 residues. Germline CDR1 SGHRS, CDR2 YFSETQ. Written as DNA, the CDR3 is TGCGCCAGCAGCTTTCCGGGAGGCCCCAGTGAAGCTTTCTTT. Its translation: CASSFPGGPSEAFF.

The V and J genes are TRBV2 and TRBJ1-2, with 8 bases identical to TRBD1. The CDR3 runs to 14 residues. The germline V gene encodes CDR1 SNHLY and CDR2 FYNNEI. Trimming took 4 bases from V and 4 from J; bases not matched to a gene: 5. CDR3 in amino acids: CASSAGQGGYGYTF. The CDR3 nucleotides are TGTGCCAGCAGTGCCGGACAGGGCGGCTATGGCTACACCTTC.

Here the CDR3 reads CASSFWGTGDGETQYF. In DNA form, the CDR3 reads TGTGCCAGCAGCTTTTGGGGGACAGGGGACGGAGAGACCCAGTACTTC. The chain links TRBV7-8 to TRBJ2-5, with 10 bases identical to TRBD1. The trim removed 3 bases at V and 4 bases at J, leaving 8 bases unmatched. The CDR3 spans 16 residues. The germline CDR1 and CDR2 sequences are SGHVS and FQNEAQ.

The CDR3 sequence is CASSTGQGQTQYF. The CDR3 DNA sequence: TGTGCCAGCAGCACGGGACAGGGGCAGACCCAGTACTTC. J is TRBJ2-5 and V is TRBV5-6; TRBD1 agrees at 10 bases. From germline, CDR1 is SGHDT and CDR2 YYEEEE. The V segment lost 4 bases and the J segment 6 bases; nucleotides outside the gene matches: 3. The CDR3 is 13 residues long.

This clone appeared once. The chain links TRBV2 to TRBJ2-3, with 10 nucleotides matching TRBD2. CDR1 SNHLY and CDR2 FYNNEI come from the germline V gene. Germline trimming cut 5 bases from V and 5 bases from J; bases unmatched to any gene: 7. The length of the CDR3 is 15 residues. The CDR3 spells CASSRERGGQDTQYF. CDR3 coding DNA: TGTGCCAGCAGTCGGGAGCGGGGGGGCCAAGATACGCAGTATTTT.

This sequence joins TRBV7-2 and TRBJ1-2; possible D gene TRBD1, 5 bases. The V gene lost 2 bases and the J gene lost 8 bases, with 15 bases spanning the gap. The V gene's germline CDR1 is SGHTA and CDR2 FQGNSA. CDR3 length: 14 residues. The CDR3 region is CASSLLNYGGGYTF. In nucleotides, the CDR3 is TGTGCCAGCAGCTTACTAAACTACGGGGGAGGCTACACCTTC. The full variable domain, with the rest looked up from reference TRBV7-2 and TRBJ1-2, is GAGVSQSPSNKVTEKGKDVELRCDPISGHTALYWYRQSLGQGLEFLIYFQGNSAPDKSGLPSDRFSAERTGGSVSTLTIQRTQQEDSAVYLCASSLLNYGGGYTFGSGTRLTVV.

The chain recombines TRBV5-1 with TRBJ1-6; 7 nucleotides agree with TRBD1. Trimming cost V 0 bases and J 11 bases; bases outside gene matches: 14. Germline V gives CDR1 SGHRS, CDR2 YFSETQ. The CDR3 has 17 amino acids. CDR3 loop: CASSLEDRVTEHPPLHF. Here the CDR3 DNA reads TGCGCCAGCAGCTTGGAAGACAGGGTTACAGAGCATCCACCCCTCCACTTT.

V is TRBV6-4 and J is TRBJ2-3; 12 bases align to TRBD1. The CDR3 spans 15 residues. From germline, CDR1 is MRHNA and CDR2 SNTAGT. V dropped 6 bases and J dropped 4; count of bases not matched to a gene: 5. CDR3 sequence (DNA): TGTGCCAGCAGCAGGGGGACAGGGGGCGCAGATACGCAGTATTTT. Translation: CASSRGTGGADTQYF.

In this sample, this clone turned up once. The J gene is TRBJ1-5, the V gene TRBV30; 9 bases fit TRBD1. The CDR3 totals 13 residues. Trimming removed 4 bases from V and 6 bases from J; junction bases left unmatched: 4. Germline V gene lookup returns CDR1 GTSNPN and CDR2 SVGIG (reference sequence). The CDR3 nucleotides are TGTGCCTGGAACAGGGGGCTTGGTCAGCCCCAGCATTTT. Amino acids: CAWNRGLGQPQHF.

The chain joins TRBV28 to TRBJ1-5; TRBD1 matches at 7 bases. CDR1 is MDHEN, CDR2 SYDVKM, per germline. The J segment lost 5 bases and the V segment lost 1 base, leaving 5 bases of the junction unmatched. The CDR3 is made up of 15 amino acids. In nucleotides, the CDR3 is TGTGCCAGCAGTTTATTGCCCAGGGGGTATCAGCCCCAGCATTTT. This sequence encodes CASSLLPRGYQPQHF.

The chain employs TRBV19 and TRBJ1-5, with D possibly being TRBD1 (5 bases). The germline CDR1 and CDR2 sequences are LNHDA and SQIVND (reference sequence). Trimming left V 7 bases short and J 10 bases short, with 14 bases between. CDR3 length equals 12 residues. CDR3 region: CASTPRVGPQHF. The CDR3 DNA is TGTGCCAGTACCCCCAGGGTCGGACCCCAGCATTTT. Full variable domain (remainder filled in from reference TRBV19 and TRBJ1-5): DGGITQSPKYLFRKEGQNVTLSCEQNLNHDAMYWYRQDPGQGLRLIYYSQIVNDFQKGDIAEGYSVSREKKESFPLTVTSAQKNPTAFYLCASTPRVGPQHFGDGTRLSIL.

The CDR3, as DNA: TGTGCCAGCAGCCGAGGAGGGACCAACACTGAAGCTTTCTTT. As protein: CASSRGGTNTEAFF. The rearrangement links TRBV7-6 to TRBJ1-1; D is possibly TRBD1 (5 bases). The germline CDR1 and CDR2 sequences are SGHVS and FNYEAQ. The CDR3 is 14 residues long. V shed 5 bases and J shed 2 bases, with 12 bases lying between them.

The chain recombines TRBV5-6 with TRBJ2-7; maybe TRBD1 (5 bases). Germline V gene sequence: CDR1 SGHDT, CDR2 YYEEEE. V shed 4 bases and J shed 4 bases, with 9 bases lying between them. The CDR3 consists of 12 residues. Here the CDR3 DNA reads TGTGCCAGCAGCGTGTACAGGTACGAGCAGTACTTC. Translating it yields CASSVYRYEQYF.

V and J are TRBV5-1 and TRBJ1-1; maybe TRBD1 (5 bases). Trimming took off 3 bases at V and 11 bases at J, with 14 bases between the two ends. Germline CDR1 is SGHRS and CDR2 is YFSETQ. CDR3 length equals 12 residues. CDR3 region: CASSSAGSVAFF. CDR3 DNA: TGCGCCAGCAGCTCCGCAGGGTCTGTGGCTTTCTTT. Based on the CDR3 plus reference TRBV5-1 and TRBJ1-1, the full variable domain is KAGVTQTPRYLIKTRGQQVTLSCSPISGHRSVSWYQQTPGQGLQFLFEYFSETQRNKGNFPGRFSGRQFSNSRSEMNVSTLELGDSALYLCASSSAGSVAFFGQGTRLTVV.

This chain joins TRBV10-1 and TRBJ1-1; 7 positions agree with TRBD1. V trimming: 1 base; J trimming: 8 bases; junction bases outside the gene matches: 4. The CDR3 consists of 13 residues. Germline V gene lookup returns CDR1 WNHNN and CDR2 SYGVQD (reference sequence). CDR3 bases: TGCGCCAGCAGTGAGTACAGGGGCCTAGAAGCTTTCTTT. It yields the protein CASSEYRGLEAFF.

This chain links TRBV6-6 with TRBJ1-1, with 8 bases that match TRBD1. J lost 6 bases, V lost 5 bases, and 8 bases had no gene match. The CDR3 has 14 amino acids. Germline CDR1 MNHNY, CDR2 SVGAGI (reference sequence). The DNA for the CDR3 is TGTGCCAGCAGTGACCAGGGGGCTGGGGCTGAAGCTTTCTTT. Amino acids: CASSDQGAGAEAFF.

This chain connects TRBV7-2 to TRBJ1-5, with D hard to call. The CDR3 consists of 13 residues. The germline gives CDR1 SGHTA, CDR2 FQGNSA. Trimming shortened V by 1 base and J by 7 bases, and 8 bases separated the two germline ends. CDR3 nucleotides: TGTGCCAGCAGCTTAGACCAGAAGCAGCCCCAGCATTTT. It translates to CASSLDQKQPQHF.

The V gene is TRBV11-3, the J gene TRBJ2-1; D perhaps matches TRBD1 (6 bases). Germline CDR1 reads SGHNT; CDR2 reads YENEEA. This CDR3 is 13 amino acids long. Deletions cut 0 bases from V and 8 bases from J, with 8 bases between. The CDR3 loop reads CASSLEQGDEQFF. CDR3 coding DNA: TGTGCCAGCAGCTTAGAACAGGGCGATGAGCAGTTCTTC.

V usage is TRBV5-1 and J usage is TRBJ2-2; unclear D gene. Germline V gene lookup returns CDR1 SGHRS and CDR2 YFSETQ. The V end lost 4 bases, the J end lost 4 bases, and 8 bases lay between the germline ends. The CDR3 loop spans 13 amino acids. CDR3 protein: CASSKQSTGELFF. The CDR3 nucleotides read TGCGCCAGCAGCAAACAGAGCACCGGGGAGCTGTTTTTT.

The CDR3 sequence is CASSNRQGAGNEQFF. The CDR3 coding sequence is TGTGCCAGTAGTAACCGGCAGGGGGCGGGTAATGAGCAGTTCTTC. V and J are TRBV19 and TRBJ2-1; 8 nucleotides match TRBD1. CDR3 length: 15 amino acids. The trim removed 4 bases at V and 7 bases at J, leaving 9 bases unmatched. Germline V gives CDR1 LNHDA, CDR2 SQIVND (reference sequence).

The V gene is TRBV7-2, the J gene TRBJ1-2; 8 bases map to TRBD1. Losses at the gene ends were 5 bases for V and 7 bases for J; bases not matched to a gene: 15. CDR1 is SGHTA, CDR2 FQGNSA, per germline. The CDR3 loop spans 16 amino acids. CDR3 bases: TGTGCCAGCAGCCCAGGACAGGGAATAGTTTTGGGTGGCTACACCTTC. It encodes CASSPGQGIVLGGYTF.